Listed here is a single T cell receptor (beta chain). Its antigen target is currently unknown. No qualities accompany the bases; no much larger clone lies one base away. Library preparation was by RT-PCR. The sequencer listed for this sample is Illumina HiSeq 2500. TCRdb trimmed the raw reads at Q25, called clones with MiXCR and kept productive beta chains. CDR3 protein sequences are deduplicated, and each keeps its most common genes and DNA. Within this sample are approximately 300,000 distinct CDR3 sequences, with approximately 20% of them counted one time only. Around 10% of the sample rests with the top ten. The data derive from a study of response to subunit inactivated influenza vaccine (dated by TCRdb to 2017 to 2018). Turning to the overall study: The study used deep quantitative T cell receptor repertoire profiling to track responses to a trivalent subunit inactivated influenza vaccine. Overall results and qualifications from the work: According to the authors, only a limited number of new T cells may be recruited by each seasonal influenza vaccination.

V lost 2 bases and J lost 4 bases; the stretch between them is 3 bases long. For CDR1 and CDR2, the germline V gene lists SNHLY and FYNNEI. From the cysteine through the phenylalanine, the CDR3 covers 12 amino acids. Just CDR3 DNA is preserved here, 36 bases in frame from base 1. Sequenced material: PBMCs from blood, taken about 20 months after vaccination. The sequence is built from TRBV2 and TRBJ1-5; the D gene is not confidently resolved. The source is a man aged 50-75 years who received an inactivated influenza vaccine. Donor details come from another sample of the same person, matched by shared clones. The CDR3 loop reads CASSERNQPQHF. The DNA reads as follows: TGTGCCAGCAGTGAACGGAATCAGCCCCAGCATTTT.